This T cell receptor beta chain emerged from a study of spatial heterogeneity in lung cancer. Time point reported: sample taken at primary tumor resection. No cell sorting; template was whole RNA from tumor, lung tissue or PBMC. At least ten counts were recorded for this clonotype. V shed 1 base and J shed 4 bases, with 15 bases lying between them. This CDR3 has 16 residues. CDR1 and CDR2 from the germline V gene are SNHLY and FYNNEI. TCRdb re-derived calls from the 5' RACE reads in MiXCR, one entry per CDR3 protein. Of 43,000 or so distinct CDR3 sequences listed, approximately 6.9% are singletons. The clonotype comes from a female donor with early-stage non-small cell lung cancer. The sample here was PBMCs, taken at surgery. The V and J genes are TRBV2 and TRBJ2-3, with D perhaps matching TRBD2 (5 bases). The CDR3 loop reads CASSEEVVRAADTQYF. CDR3 nucleotides: TGTGCCAGCAGTGAAGAGGTAGTGAGGGCCGCAGATACGCAGTATTTT.